Listed below are T cell receptor beta chains from one sample, sequenced in a study of blood T cells in healthy people across ages. TCRdb reanalysed the 5' RACE reads using MiXCR and keeps one entry per CDR3 protein. The sample records about 2 million distinct CDR3 sequences, just under 50% being singletons. Sequencing was performed on blood. The receptors come from a woman between 40 and 50 years old in good health. Each CDR3 is given with its conserved first and last residue. Each record gives: V gene, D gene, clone size, J gene, CDR3 protein, CDR3 DNA. The D gene is left open where the match is weak. Where a row states a size, it is once, few, many or the class of an expanded clone; other rows omit it.

TRBV5-1,.,few,TRBJ1-2,CASSFIRTELYGYTF,TGCGCCAGCAGCTTCATTCGAACCGAACTCTATGGCTACACCTTC
TRBV28,.,.,TRBJ2-5,CASSVGVFQTQYF,TGTGCCAGCAGTGTTGGGGTATTTCAGACCCAGTACTTC
TRBV9,.,.,TRBJ2-4,CASSGQSWENIQYF,TGTGCCAGCAGCGGACAGAGTTGGGAAAACATTCAGTACTTC
TRBV2,TRBD1,.,TRBJ1-6,CASPGTGNSPLHF,TGTGCCAGCCCAGGGACAGGCAACTCACCCCTCCACTTT
TRBV29-1,TRBD2,.,TRBJ2-5,CSVCPAGQETQYF,TGCAGCGTTTGCCCAGCGGGGCAAGAGACCCAGTACTTC
TRBV7-6,.,many,TRBJ2-3,CASSSGWADTQYF,TGTGCCAGCAGCTCCGGATGGGCAGATACGCAGTATTTT
TRBV20-1,TRBD1,.,TRBJ2-3,CSARGIGTGSTDTQYF,TGCAGTGCTAGAGGGATCGGGACAGGGAGCACAGATACGCAGTATTTT
TRBV24-1,TRBD2,.,TRBJ2-1,CATSDTGLAASGEQFF,TGTGCCACCAGTGATACCGGACTAGCGGCAAGCGGTGAGCAGTTCTTC
TRBV25-1,.,.,TRBJ1-4,CASSGRAGANEKLFF,TGTGCCAGCAGTGGCCGGGCAGGAGCTAATGAAAAACTGTTTTTT
TRBV18,.,.,TRBJ2-1,CASSPRLVGEQFF,TGTGCCAGCTCACCGCGACTAGTGGGTGAGCAGTTCTTC
TRBV5-6,TRBD1,few,TRBJ2-7,CASSGTETGANEQYF,TGTGCCAGCAGCGGCACCGAGACAGGGGCCAACGAGCAGTACTTC
TRBV7-9,.,.,TRBJ2-7,CASSSSFILPYEQYF,TGTGCCAGCAGTTCAAGTTTTATATTACCGTACGAGCAGTACTTC
TRBV3-1,.,.,TRBJ2-3,CASHGINTDTQYF,TGTGCCAGCCACGGCATCAACACAGATACGCAGTATTTT
TRBV2,.,.,TRBJ1-2,CASSPGQSATF,TGTGCCAGCAGTCCCGGACAGTCTGCCACCTTC
TRBV12-3/TRBV12-4,.,few,TRBJ2-3,CASSSTGTLSTDTQYF,TGTGCCAGCAGTTCCACCGGGACATTGAGCACAGATACGCAGTATTTT
TRBV27,.,.,TRBJ2-7,CASSLGRNSPYEQYF,TGTGCCAGCAGTTTGGGCAGGAATTCACCCTACGAGCAGTACTTC